Reported below is one TCR beta chain. Primers included in the PCR were 60 Vbeta and 13 Jbeta primers. This table comes from immunoSEQ multiplex PCR, and its TCRdb copy is limited to in-frame clones, with some not included. Seen here are some 60,000 clones, approximately 83% observed once, and the top ten hold around a tenth. The source of the sample is a study of cytomegalovirus exposure and HLA in healthy donors. The CDR3 has 14 residues. The V gene's germline CDR1 is MNHEY and CDR2 SVGAGI. The ends were cut back, 3 bases at V and 4 bases at J, with 10 bases in the middle. The source is a female donor in good health and CMV-seronegative. The sequenced sample consisted of PBMCs. The rearrangement uses TRBV6-5 and TRBJ1-5, with D unclear. DNA for the CDR3: TGTGCCAGCAGTTATCGGGAGACTAATCAGCCCCAGCATTTT. It codes for CASSYRETNQPQHF.